Listed below are T cell receptor beta chains from one sample, sequenced in a study of blood T cell repertoires in COVID-19. The table came from immunoSEQ multiplex PCR; TCRdb's copy has only in-frame clones and leaves some out. The top ten clones hold 2% to 2.5% of a sample with about 42,000 clones, more than 70% of them seen once. Sequenced input: peripheral blood. These receptors originate from a human donor in a cohort sampled during active COVID-19. Both conserved end residues are part of each CDR3. D genes are given only for firm matches. For some rows the clone size is stated as once, few or many, or as a class when expanded; others skip it.

CDR3	DNA	D	size	J	V
CASSQQVGGNSKETQYF	TGTGCCAGCAGCCAGCAGGTCGGGGGGAATTCGAAAGAGACCCAGTACTTC	TRBD2	-	TRBJ2-5	TRBV3-1/TRBV3-2
CASSDGRYQETQYF	TGTGCCAGCAGTGACGGCAGGTACCAAGAGACCCAGTACTTC	-	-	TRBJ2-5	TRBV6-4
CAWNAGGPWDEQYF	TGTGCCTGGAACGCGGGGGGCCCCTGGGACGAGCAGTACTTC	TRBD2	-	TRBJ2-7	TRBV30
CASSLNRGSSGNTIYF	TGTGCCAGCAGTTTAAATAGGGGTTCCTCTGGAAACACCATATATTTT	-	-	TRBJ1-3	TRBV27
CASSGTSGRTDTQYF	TGCGCCAGCAGTGGCACTAGCGGACGCACAGATACGCAGTATTTT	TRBD2	-	TRBJ2-3	TRBV10-2
CACKEGTENTEAFF	TGTGCCTGTAAGGAGGGGACAGAGAACACTGAAGCTTTCTTT	TRBD1	-	TRBJ1-1	TRBV7-3
CATSRDLSSEETQYF	TGTGCCACCAGCAGAGATCTCTCTAGCGAGGAGACCCAGTACTTC	-	-	TRBJ2-5	TRBV15
CAWSRAGGIGYTF	TGTGCCTGGAGTAGGGCAGGGGGCATCGGCTACACCTTC	TRBD1	-	TRBJ1-2	TRBV30
CASSWGQHPSYEQYF	TGTGCCAGCAGCTGGGGGCAGCACCCCTCCTACGAGCAGTACTTC	-	-	TRBJ2-7	TRBV5-6
CASSMTGFSYNEQFF	TGTGCCAGCAGTATGACAGGATTCTCCTACAATGAGCAGTTCTTC	-	few	TRBJ2-1	TRBV13
CASSPTGLNEKLFF	TGTGCCAGCTCACCCACAGGGCTTAATGAAAAACTGTTTTTT	-	-	TRBJ1-4	TRBV18
CASSLDSNPGYTF	TGTGCCAGCAGCCTCGACAGTAATCCTGGCTACACCTTC	-	-	TRBJ1-2	TRBV12-3/TRBV12-4
CASIQGAGNQPQHF	TGTGCCAGCATCCAGGGGGCAGGTAATCAGCCCCAGCATTTT	TRBD1	-	TRBJ1-5	TRBV6-6
CASTLTGSSYNEQFF	TGTGCCAGCACGCTCACAGGAAGCTCCTACAATGAGCAGTTCTTC	-	-	TRBJ2-1	TRBV9
CASSSAGLSNNEQFF	TGTGCCAGCAGTTCCGCGGGACTATCCAACAATGAGCAGTTCTTC	TRBD2	-	TRBJ2-1	TRBV6-5
CASSLRTSGTYNEQFF	TGTGCCAGCAGCCTACGGACTAGCGGGACCTACAATGAGCAGTTCTTC	TRBD2	-	TRBJ2-1	TRBV11-3
CASSPAGGLYTQYF	TGTGCCAGCAGCCCAGCGGGGGGCCTCTATACGCAGTATTTT	TRBD2	-	TRBJ2-3	TRBV14
CASSFQGDTQYF	TGCGCCAGCAGCTTCCAGGGTGATACGCAGTATTTT	-	-	TRBJ2-3	TRBV5-1
CASSISGASGANVLTF	TGTGCCAGTAGTATCAGCGGAGCCTCTGGGGCCAACGTCCTGACTTTC	-	few	TRBJ2-6	TRBV19
CASSFSRGSGEQFF	TGTGCCAGCAGCTTTAGCAGGGGGTCAGGTGAGCAGTTCTTC	TRBD1	-	TRBJ2-1	TRBV7-3
CASSLTENYGYTF	TGTGCCAGCAGCCTGACGGAGAACTATGGCTACACCTTC	-	-	TRBJ1-2	TRBV5-4
CASSLQGLFEKLFF	TGTGCCAGCAGTTTACAGGGATTATTCGAAAAACTGTTTTTT	-	-	TRBJ1-4	TRBV28
CASSSGPAGEGYTF	TGTGCCAGCAGTTCCGGACCAGCAGGGGAAGGCTACACCTTC	-	-	TRBJ1-2	TRBV28
CASSRQYNSGQFF	TGTGCCAGCAGCCGACAGTACAACAGTGGGCAGTTCTTC	-	-	TRBJ2-1	TRBV9
CASSLVQGGYEQYF	TGTGCCAGCAGCTTGGTACAGGGGGGCTACGAGCAGTACTTC	TRBD1	few	TRBJ2-7	TRBV5-6
CASSTQAPPSGANVLTF	TGTGCCAGCAGCACACAGGCCCCCCCTTCTGGGGCCAACGTCCTGACTTTC	-	once	TRBJ2-6	TRBV21-1
CAWSRQMTGGEQYF	TGTGCCTGGAGCCGTCAAATGACAGGGGGAGAGCAGTACTTC	TRBD1	-	TRBJ2-7	TRBV30
CASRWGVSDDGAFF	TGTGCCAGCCGCTGGGGGGTCTCCGACGACGGTGCTTTCTTT	-	-	TRBJ1-1	TRBV6-4